The clone carrying this TCR beta chain occurred a few times. Its antigen remains unidentified. 60 Vbeta and 13 Jbeta primers were used in PCR. The method was immunoSEQ multiplex PCR; TCRdb's version includes in-frame clones alone and lacks a portion of them. This sample has around 130,000 clones, with over 75% found just once. In germline, CDR1 is SGHAT, CDR2 FQNNGV. The CDR3 runs to 15 residues. V lost 2 bases, J lost 0 bases, and 9 bases lay in between. This record belongs to a study of cytomegalovirus exposure and HLA in healthy donors. Overall study: A prior study identified over 100 million unique TCR beta sequences from 200 million or so T cells. The study's findings and limits: TCR beta sequences reportedly predicted most subjects' HLA-A and HLA-B alleles accurately. Among CMV-associated TCR beta chains, most appeared HLA-restricted in a later analysis.

V usage is TRBV11-2 and J usage is TRBJ2-3; D possibly corresponds to TRBD1 (5 bases). This TCR came from a man in his forties or fifties in good health and CMV-seronegative. Sample: PBMCs. DNA of the CDR3: TGTGCCAGCAGCTTAACCGACAGCAGCACAGATACGCAGTATTTT. Its translation: CASSLTDSSTDTQYF.